Presented here are 27 T cell receptor beta chains from one specimen sequenced in a study of EBV T-cell therapy then PD-1 blockade in nasopharyngeal carcinoma. What these receptors recognize is not known. The method was immunoSEQ multiplex PCR; TCRdb's version includes in-frame clones alone and lacks a portion of them. In the table there are about 20,000 clones, about four fifths of which are singletons. The treatment is: AdE1-LMPpoly-expanded autologous EBV-specific T-cell therapy followed by anti-PD-1 nivolumab. The source material was CD8+ T cells from blood, sampled at day 33 from a patient whose treatment included autologous EBV-specific T cells and nivolumab. All receptors come from a man aged 40-55 years with nasopharyngeal carcinoma.

The chain is built from TRBV6-1 and TRBJ1-5; D is uncertain. CDR3 length: 15 amino acids. Germline CDR1 and CDR2: MNHNS and SASEGT. The V end lost 1 base, the J end lost 2 bases, and 9 bases lay between the germline ends. CDR3 bases: TGTGCCAGCAGTGAAGGATTAATACGCAATCAGCCCCAGCATTTT. It translates to CASSEGLIRNQPQHF.

Written as DNA, the CDR3 is TGTGCCAGCAGTTCACTTCTCCGGGACAGGGTTGAAAAACTGTTTTTT. It translates to CASSSLLRDRVEKLFF. This chain connects TRBV27 to TRBJ1-4, with TRBD1 identical over 9 bases. Germline loops: CDR1 MNHEY, CDR2 SMNVEV (reference sequence). The CDR3 has 16 residues. Germline trimming cut 4 bases from V and 7 bases from J; bases unmatched to any gene: 10. Full variable domain (missing parts from reference TRBV27 and TRBJ1-4): EAQVTQNPRYLITVTGKKLTVTCSQNMNHEYMSWYRQDPGLGLRQIYYSMNVEVTDKGDVPEGYKVSRKEKRNFPLILESPSPNQTSLYFCASSSLLRDRVEKLFFGSGTQLSVL.

The chain has TRBV6-4 and TRBJ2-3, with D unclear. Germline values: CDR1 MRHNA, CDR2 SNTAGT. Trimming pared 3 bases from V and 3 bases from J, leaving 13 bases between. There are 15 residues in the CDR3. The CDR3 protein is CASSEGTQETDTQYF. For the CDR3, the DNA is TGTGCCAGCAGTGAGGGCACTCAGGAGACAGATACGCAGTATTTT.

The rearrangement joins TRBV24-1 to TRBJ2-7, with D perhaps given as TRBD1 or TRBD2 (6 bases each). The CDR3 has 15 residues. Germline values: CDR1 KGHDR, CDR2 SFDVKD. The ends were cut back, 3 bases at V and 5 bases at J, with 16 bases in the middle. The CDR3 spells CATSDPLRGRHEQYF. As DNA, the CDR3 is TGTGCCACCAGTGATCCCTTACGGGGGCGGCACGAGCAGTACTTC.

The rearrangement uses TRBV6-2 or TRBV6-3 and TRBJ2-3, with TRBD1 matching 11 bases. This CDR3 spans 19 amino acids. Unmatched junction bases numbered 14, after V lost 4 bases and J lost 2 bases. CDR1 and CDR2 (germline): MNHEY, SVGEGT. The CDR3: CASSSHHLPDRGPTDTQYF. CDR3 nucleotide sequence: TGTGCCAGCAGTTCCCACCACCTCCCGGACAGGGGGCCCACAGATACGCAGTATTTT.

The V call is TRBV15, the J call TRBJ2-7; a possible D gene is TRBD1 (6 bases). This CDR3 contains 16 residues. The V and J ends lost 1 base and 4 bases respectively, with 17 bases between them. Germline loops: CDR1 LNHNV, CDR2 YYDKDF (reference sequence). The CDR3, as DNA: TGTGCCACCAGCAGAGTGGGAACAGGGAATTGGTACGAGCAGTACTTC. It specifies CATSRVGTGNWYEQYF.

This chain links TRBV27 with TRBJ2-3; D remains ambiguous. The CDR3 spans 18 residues. CDR1 and CDR2 from the germline V gene are MNHEY and SMNVEV (reference sequence). V was trimmed by 2 bases and J by 9 bases, leaving 27 bases between them. This CDR3 is CASSLLSQTGLTPHTQYF. Written as DNA, the CDR3 is TGTGCCAGCAGTTTACTATCCCAAACGGGTCTGACCCCCCACACGCAGTATTTT.

The chain couples TRBV3-1 (or the pseudogene TRBV3-2) to TRBJ2-2; weak D call: TRBD1 (6 bases). CDR1 is LGHDT, CDR2 YNNKEL, per germline (reference sequence). V shed 4 bases and J shed 1 base, with 7 bases lying between them. The CDR3 is 14 amino acids. CDR3 DNA: TGTGCCAGCAGCCTACAGGGGAACACCGGGGAGCTGTTTTTT. It yields the protein CASSLQGNTGELFF.

The CDR3 coding sequence is TGTGCCAGCAGCCGCCCTCAGATGAACACTGAAGCTTTCTTT. Residues: CASSRPQMNTEAFF. The J gene is TRBJ1-1, the V gene TRBV9; D is unclear. The germline V gene has CDR1 SGDLS and CDR2 YYNGEE. Trimming left V 4 bases short and J 0 bases short, with 10 bases between. The CDR3 extends over 14 amino acids.

This CDR3 is CANRTTEKETQYF. As DNA, the CDR3 is TGTGCCAACCGGACGACAGAGAAAGAGACCCAGTACTTC. The gene calls are TRBV6-4 and TRBJ2-5; maybe TRBD1 (5 bases). From germline, CDR1 is MRHNA and CDR2 SNTAGT. The V gene lost 10 bases and the J gene lost 3 bases, with 15 bases spanning the gap. The CDR3 length is 13 residues.

The chain links TRBV6-1 to TRBJ1-2, with a possible D match to TRBD1 (6 bases). Germline CDR1 MNHNS, CDR2 SASEGT. V shed 1 base and J shed 4 bases, with 10 bases lying between them. The CDR3 totals 14 residues. CDR3 region: CASSEVGTLYGYTF. For the CDR3, the DNA is TGTGCCAGCAGTGAAGTTGGGACACTCTATGGCTACACCTTC.

J is TRBJ1-2 and V is TRBV9; possibly TRBD1 for D (5 bases). Germline V gene sequence: CDR1 SGDLS, CDR2 YYNGEE. Trimming cost V 7 bases and J 4 bases, with 11 bases left between them. The CDR3 spans 12 residues. In DNA, the CDR3 is TGTGCCAGCGGGGGGACTGGCTATGGCTACACCTTC. Protein: CASGGTGYGYTF.

Concerning this clone itself: This same CDR3 is encoded by further DNA sequences in the sample. This chain links TRBV9 with TRBJ1-3, with D unresolved. Trimming took 5 bases from V and 3 from J, leaving 0 bases between them. The CDR3 extends over 10 amino acids. The germline CDR1 and CDR2 sequences are SGDLS and YYNGEE. CDR3 nucleotide sequence: TGTGCCAGCAGTGGAAACACCATATATTTT. Protein sequence: CASSGNTIYF.

V usage is TRBV6-4 and J usage is TRBJ2-3; 12 bases map to TRBD1. The CDR3 sequence is 16 residues long. Germline loops: CDR1 MRHNA, CDR2 SNTAGT. V was clipped by 4 bases and J by 4 bases; unmatched bases: 6. The CDR3 DNA is TGTGCCAGCAGTGGCTCGGGGACAGGGGGCCCAGATACGCAGTATTTT. This translates into CASSGSGTGGPDTQYF.

CDR3 bases: TGTGCCAGCAGTTACGAGGGGGGGCTGGCAGATACGCAGTATTTT. Protein sequence: CASSYEGGLADTQYF. This rearrangement joins TRBV6-2 or TRBV6-3 to TRBJ2-3, with D possibly being TRBD2 (7 bases). Trimming took 2 bases from V and 4 from J, leaving 13 bases between them. The CDR3 covers 15 residues. Germline-derived CDR1 and CDR2 are MNHEY and SVGEGT.

The V gene is TRBV24-1, the J gene TRBJ2-2, with 7 bases lining up with TRBD1. V was clipped by 4 bases and J by 4 bases; unmatched bases: 14. There are 18 residues in the CDR3. CDR1 is KGHDR, CDR2 SFDVKD, per germline. The chain's CDR3 is CATSDLPPDGDSTGELFF. In DNA form, the CDR3 reads TGTGCCACCAGTGACTTACCCCCAGATGGGGACAGCACCGGGGAGCTGTTTTTT.

The chain uses TRBV27 and TRBJ2-7, with 7 nucleotides matching TRBD2. This CDR3 spans 15 amino acids. Trimming took 7 bases from V and 4 from J; bases not matched to a gene: 13. CDR1 is MNHEY and CDR2 is SMNVEV in the germline V gene (reference sequence). The CDR3 is CASMLRAGRAYEQYF. Written as DNA, the CDR3 is TGTGCCAGCATGTTAAGGGCAGGGAGGGCGTACGAGCAGTACTTC.

Only a few counts were recorded for this clone. The chain links TRBV5-1 to TRBJ1-6; D remains unclear. The V and J ends lost 1 base and 7 bases respectively, with 6 bases between them. The length of the CDR3 is 13 residues. Germline lookup yields CDR1 SGHRS and CDR2 YFSETQ. The CDR3 bases are TGCGCCAGCAGCTTGCGACCGAATTCACCCCTCCACTTT. Translating it yields CASSLRPNSPLHF. The full variable domain, completed using reference TRBV5-1 and TRBJ1-6, is KAGVTQTPRYLIKTRGQQVTLSCSPISGHRSVSWYQQTPGQGLQFLFEYFSETQRNKGNFPGRFSGRQFSNSRSEMNVSTLELGDSALYLCASSLRPNSPLHFGNGTRLTVT.

The rearrangement joins TRBV6-1 to TRBJ2-3; 11 bases map to TRBD2. The CDR3 spans 16 residues. V gave up 0 bases and J gave up 1 base; unmatched junction bases: 0. The germline CDR1 and CDR2 sequences are MNHNS and SASEGT. The CDR3, as DNA: TGTGCCAGCAGTGAAGCTAGCGGGGGGGGCACAGATACGCAGTATTTT. Protein product: CASSEASGGGTDTQYF.

This clone was picked up one time. J is TRBJ2-2 and V is TRBV6-5; the D gene is possibly TRBD2 (6 bases). The CDR3 totals 15 residues. Germline CDR1 reads MNHEY; CDR2 reads SVGAGI. Trimming cost V 0 bases and J 4 bases, with 9 bases left between them. The CDR3 DNA reads TGTGCCAGCAGTTACTCGGTGGGGGGCACCGGGGAGCTGTTTTTT. Translated: CASSYSVGGTGELFF.

The chain has TRBV20-1 and TRBJ2-1, with D unclear. The germline CDR1 and CDR2 sequences are DFQATT and SNEGSKA (reference sequence). With 3 bases removed from V and 4 bases from J, the gap between germline ends came to 4 bases. CDR3 length equals 11 residues. The CDR3 nucleotides are TGCAGTGCTAGCGAATACAATGAGCAGTTCTTC. Its protein is CSASEYNEQFF.

This chain links TRBV4-1 with TRBJ1-2; no clear D. The CDR3 length is 14 residues. The germline gives CDR1 MGHRA, CDR2 YSYEKL. The germline V and J ends were trimmed by 3 bases and 4 bases, with 12 bases remaining between them. The CDR3 protein is CASSQWQYTYGYTF. The CDR3 DNA is TGCGCCAGCAGCCAGTGGCAGTATACCTATGGCTACACCTTC.

This clone is medium-sized in the sample. The chain has TRBV18 and TRBJ2-7; 7 bases are shared with TRBD2. The CDR3 totals 17 residues. Per the germline V gene, CDR1 is KGHSH and CDR2 is LQKENI. Trimming took 6 bases from V and 2 from J; bases not matched to a gene: 16. CDR3: CASSPRKGGAHPYEQYF. The CDR3 bases are TGTGCCAGCTCCCCCAGGAAGGGAGGGGCCCATCCCTACGAGCAGTACTTC. Full variable domain (rest looked up from reference TRBV18 and TRBJ2-7): NAGVMQNPRHLVRRRGQEARLRCSPMKGHSHVYWYRQLPEEGLKFMVYLQKENIIDESGMPKERFSAEFPKEGPSILRIQQVVRGDSAAYFCASSPRKGGAHPYEQYFGPGTRLTVT.

The rearrangement links TRBV28 to TRBJ1-2; D is uncertain. Looked up from germline, CDR1 is MDHEN and CDR2 is SYDVKM. This CDR3 has 15 amino acids. Trimming shortened V by 4 bases and J by 0 bases, and 12 bases separated the two germline ends. Here the CDR3 DNA reads TGTGCCAGCAGTTCGACGGACGGTACTAACTATGGCTACACCTTC. It yields the protein CASSSTDGTNYGYTF.

The chain is built from TRBV28 and TRBJ1-5; TRBD1 matches at 7 bases. The germline V gene encodes CDR1 MDHEN and CDR2 SYDVKM. The CDR3 loop spans 13 amino acids. Trimming cost V 5 bases and J 6 bases; bases outside gene matches: 4. Written as DNA, the CDR3 is TGTGCCAGCAGTCCAGGGGGGAGTCAGCCCCAGCATTTT. This sequence encodes CASSPGGSQPQHF. Full variable domain (remainder filled in from reference TRBV28 and TRBJ1-5): DVKVTQSSRYLVKRTGEKVFLECVQDMDHENMFWYRQDPGLGLRLIYFSYDVKMKEKGDIPEGYSVSREKKERFSLILESASTNQTSMYLCASSPGGSQPQHFGDGTRLSIL.

The chain employs TRBV19 and TRBJ1-5; 9 nucleotides align to TRBD1. V was pared by 3 bases and J by 7 bases, with 7 bases of the junction left unmatched. Germline V gene lookup returns CDR1 LNHDA and CDR2 SQIVND (reference sequence). CDR3 size: 15 residues. The CDR3 protein is CASSIPTGGGQPQHF. The CDR3 coding sequence is TGTGCCAGTAGTATCCCTACAGGGGGCGGACAGCCCCAGCATTTT.

This clone was observed a few times. The chain has TRBV9 and TRBJ1-2; TRBD1 is a possible D gene (6 bases). Germline-derived CDR1 and CDR2 are SGDLS and YYNGEE. The V gene lost 7 bases and the J gene lost 7 bases, with 14 bases spanning the gap. The CDR3 sequence is 12 residues long. Here the CDR3 reads CASGGQRSGYTF. Written as DNA, the CDR3 is TGTGCCAGCGGAGGACAGAGATCTGGCTACACCTTC.